This entry lists 11 T cell receptor beta chains sequenced from one sample in a study of post-analysis software for immune sequencing data. Their specific antigens are unknown. Prepared TCR beta cDNA libraries contained unique molecular identifiers. TCRdb passed the PCR reads through MiXCR, listing each CDR3 protein once. The top ten clones hold roughly 4.4% of a sample with 750,000 to 950,000 distinct CDR3 sequences, 46% of them seen once. General study points: Roughly five TRBV segments were significantly more frequent in patients than in controls. TRBV5-6, TRBV5-1 and TRBV20-1 were among these segments.

The sample was blood. Source of these receptors: a girl between 5 and 17 years old with multiple sclerosis.

Only a few counts were recorded for this clonotype. For the CDR3, the DNA is TGCGCCAGCAGCCAAGTCCCCAACGCCGGGGAGCTGTTTTTT. This translates into CASSQVPNAGELFF. The chain joins TRBV4-3 to TRBJ2-2, with unresolved D. This CDR3 is 14 amino acids long. The V end lost 1 base, the J end lost 6 bases, and 9 bases lay between the germline ends. Germline CDR1 is LGHNA and CDR2 is YSLEER.

This sequence joins TRBV20-1 and TRBJ1-5; possibly TRBD1 for D (6 bases). The CDR3 sequence is 13 residues long. The germline V gene encodes CDR1 DFQATT and CDR2 SNEGSKA (reference sequence). V was pared by 1 base and J by 6 bases, with 10 bases between. The CDR3 is CSARGGAGQPQHF. The CDR3 bases are TGCAGTGCTAGAGGGGGGGCTGGTCAGCCCCAGCATTTT.

The chain carries TRBV20-1 and TRBJ2-1; a possible D gene is TRBD2 (6 bases). Trimming stripped 5 bases from V and 0 bases from J, with 11 bases between. This CDR3 comprises 14 residues. Germline CDR1 DFQATT, CDR2 SNEGSKA (reference sequence). The CDR3 DNA reads TGCAGTGCTGCGGGGACTTTCTCCTACAATGAGCAGTTCTTC. It yields the protein CSAAGTFSYNEQFF.

The chain couples TRBV30 to TRBJ1-1; no clear D gene. The CDR3 extends over 13 amino acids. V was cut by 0 bases and J by 3 bases, with 8 bases left in between. Germline values: CDR1 GTSNPN, CDR2 SVGIG (reference sequence). CDR3 in DNA: TGTGCCTGGAGTGTACGGGTTTACACTGAAGCTTTCTTT. Amino acid sequence: CAWSVRVYTEAFF.

This chain joins TRBV3-1 and TRBJ2-1; 8 bases align to TRBD1. CDR1 is LGHDT and CDR2 is YNNKEL in the germline V gene (reference sequence). This CDR3 comprises 16 residues. With V trimmed by 2 bases and J by 0 bases, 3 bases remained unmatched. CDR3 amino acids: CASSQWTGSSYNEQFF. The CDR3 DNA reads TGTGCCAGCAGCCAATGGACAGGGAGCTCCTACAATGAGCAGTTCTTC.

The chain links TRBV29-1 to TRBJ2-7; 9 bases map to TRBD1. Germline assignment: CDR1 SQVTM and CDR2 ANQGSEA. The V gene end was trimmed by 7 bases and the J gene end by 5 bases; junction bases not matched to a gene: 6. This CDR3 has 12 amino acids. CDR3 residues: CSAGQGKHEQYF. The CDR3 DNA is TGCAGCGCCGGACAGGGGAAGCACGAGCAGTACTTC.

The gene calls are TRBV28 and TRBJ2-1, with TRBD2 identical over 7 bases. The V and J ends lost 8 bases and 4 bases, in that order; junction bases with no gene match: 11. Germline CDR1 reads MDHEN; CDR2 reads SYDVKM. There are 15 residues in the CDR3. The CDR3 nucleotides read TGTGCCAGCTTGAGTGGACTAGAAGTTTACAATGAGCAGTTCTTC. It encodes CASLSGLEVYNEQFF.

V is TRBV20-1 and J is TRBJ1-1; D gene unclear. Per germline, CDR1 DFQATT and CDR2 SNEGSKA (reference sequence). CDR3 length equals 14 residues. V was cut by 1 base and J by 7 bases, with 16 bases left in between. CDR3 sequence: CSARGGLSSYEAFF. CDR3 sequence (DNA): TGCAGTGCTAGAGGAGGACTTTCCTCCTATGAAGCTTTCTTT.

Here the CDR3 reads CASSRAGWETQYF. CDR3 in DNA: TGTGCCAGCAGCAGGGCTGGGTGGGAGACCCAGTACTTC. The chain employs TRBV6-5 and TRBJ2-5; a possible D gene is TRBD1 (5 bases). The CDR3 is 13 amino acids. V lost 6 bases, J lost 5 bases, and 13 bases lay in between. Germline V gives CDR1 MNHEY, CDR2 SVGAGI.

The J gene is TRBJ2-7, the V gene TRBV12-3 or TRBV12-4, with 8 bases aligning to TRBD2. This CDR3 is 15 amino acids long. After removal of 6 bases from V and 0 bases from J, the junction contained 7 bases not matched to a gene. CDR3 sequence reads: CASRLSGASSYEQYF. The CDR3, as DNA: TGTGCCAGCAGGCTTAGCGGGGCAAGCTCCTACGAGCAGTACTTC.

In this sample, this clonotype turned up a few times. The CDR3 protein is CASRTVETQYF. CDR3 DNA sequence: TGTGCCAGCAGGACAGTGGAGACCCAGTACTTC. This chain uses TRBV2 with TRBJ2-5, with D possibly being TRBD1 (5 bases). Germline-derived CDR1 and CDR2 are SNHLY and FYNNEI. The CDR3 contains 11 residues. V shed 6 bases and J shed 5 bases, with 7 bases lying between them.